This T cell receptor (beta chain) was observed in a study of immune evolution from preneoplasia to lung adenocarcinoma. Broader study findings: Top clone frequencies peaked in normal lung, apparently declining through invasive adenocarcinoma.

Germline values: CDR1 SEHNR, CDR2 FQNEAQ (reference sequence). The length of the CDR3 is 14 residues. Deletions cut 0 bases from V and 3 bases from J, with 5 bases between. A note on this clone: Its antigen is as yet unknown.

Here immunoSEQ multiplex PCR was the method, and the copy in TCRdb shows in-frame clones only, minus some. The sample contains 7,000 or so clones, roughly 80% of which appear only once. The sequence was collected from a person between 65 and 79 years old with lung adenocarcinoma. The gene calls are TRBV7-9 and TRBJ2-2, with D hard to call. The sequenced sample was FFPE adjacent normal lung tissue. Here the CDR3 reads CASSLAYYTGELFF. DNA of the CDR3: TGTGCCAGCAGCTTAGCTTATTACACCGGGGAGCTGTTTTTT.